This T cell receptor beta chain was recovered during a study of blood T cell repertoires in COVID-19. Germline loops: CDR1 SNHLY, CDR2 FYNNEI. Trimming shortened V by 4 bases and J by 5 bases, and 11 bases separated the two germline ends. This CDR3 region has 13 residues. In the original processing: Reference gene primer amplification gave nucleated cell count estimates. Produced via immunoSEQ multiplex PCR; TCRdb's table is partial and in-frame only. The DNA was the basis for D and trimming; V, J and clone size are from that table. This table holds under 150,000 clones, approximately 81% found once. This receptor was identified in a human donor in a cohort sampled during active COVID-19. The chain combines TRBV2 with TRBJ1-1, with D perhaps TRBD1 (6 bases). Sequencing input: peripheral blood. CDR3 region: CASSVTGFTEAFF. For the CDR3, the DNA is TGTGCCAGCAGTGTCACAGGGTTTACTGAAGCTTTCTTT.